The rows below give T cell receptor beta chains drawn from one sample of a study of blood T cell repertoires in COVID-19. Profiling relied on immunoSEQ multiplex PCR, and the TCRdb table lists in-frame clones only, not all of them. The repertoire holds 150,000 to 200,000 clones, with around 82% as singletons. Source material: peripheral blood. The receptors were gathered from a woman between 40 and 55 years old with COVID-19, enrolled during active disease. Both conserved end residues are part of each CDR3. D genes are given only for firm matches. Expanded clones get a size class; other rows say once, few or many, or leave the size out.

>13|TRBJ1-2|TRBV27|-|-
CASGYRFDYGYTF
TGTGCCAGCGGATACAGGTTTGACTATGGCTACACCTTC
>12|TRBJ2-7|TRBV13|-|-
CASSQDSYEQYF
TGTGCCAGCAGCCAGGACAGCTACGAGCAGTACTTC
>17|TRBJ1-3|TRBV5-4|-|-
CASSLGWGPGAGNTIYF
TGTGCCAGCAGCTTGGGTTGGGGGCCCGGCGCTGGAAACACCATATATTTT
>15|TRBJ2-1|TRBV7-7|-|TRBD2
CASSSLAGVVDEQFF
TGTGCTAGCAGCTCCTTAGCGGGAGTTGTAGATGAGCAGTTCTTC
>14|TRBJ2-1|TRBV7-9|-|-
CASSPDSLADEQFF
TGTGCCAGCAGCCCGGACAGCTTAGCCGATGAGCAGTTCTTC
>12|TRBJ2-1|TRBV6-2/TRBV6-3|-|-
CASSPRLNEQFF
TGTGCCAGCAGTCCCAGGCTTAATGAGCAGTTCTTC
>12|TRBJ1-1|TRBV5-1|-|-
CASSSPQGEAFF
TGCGCCAGCAGCTCCCCCCAGGGGGAAGCTTTCTTT
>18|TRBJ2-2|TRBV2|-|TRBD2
CASSGVSGGKHLTGELFF
TGTGCCAGCAGTGGGGTTTCGGGAGGGAAACATCTTACCGGGGAGCTGTTTTTT
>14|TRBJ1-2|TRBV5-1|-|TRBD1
CASSLGGQGYGYTF
TGCGCCAGCAGCTTGGGGGGACAGGGCTATGGCTACACCTTC
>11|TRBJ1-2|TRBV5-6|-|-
CASSFEWGYTF
TGTGCCAGCAGCTTCGAGTGGGGCTACACCTTC
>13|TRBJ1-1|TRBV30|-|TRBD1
CAWSAGGGSEAFF
TGTGCCTGGAGTGCAGGGGGAGGATCTGAAGCTTTCTTT
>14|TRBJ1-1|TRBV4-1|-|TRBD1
CASSQRTGDTEAFF
TGCGCCAGCAGCCAAAGGACAGGGGACACTGAAGCTTTCTTT
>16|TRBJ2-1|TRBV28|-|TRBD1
CASSSAGTGFHNEQFF
TGTGCCAGCAGTAGCGCCGGGACAGGGTTCCACAATGAGCAGTTCTTC
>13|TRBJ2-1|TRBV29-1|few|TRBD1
CSVSRGRYNEQFF
TGCAGCGTTTCGAGGGGGCGTTACAATGAGCAGTTCTTC
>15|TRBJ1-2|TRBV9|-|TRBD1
CASSVSRQGAPGYTF
TGTGCCAGCAGCGTTTCGCGGCAGGGGGCGCCTGGCTACACCTTC
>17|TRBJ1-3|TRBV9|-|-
CASSVFDSDSSGNTIYF
TGTGCCAGCAGCGTATTTGACAGTGACAGCTCTGGAAACACCATATATTTT
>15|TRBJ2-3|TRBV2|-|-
CASRAGSSITDTQYF
TGTGCCAGCAGGGCAGGGTCTTCTATCACAGATACGCAGTATTTT
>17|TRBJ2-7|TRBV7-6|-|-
CASSLGGLAGRQYEQYF
TGTGCCAGCAGCTTAGGGGGTCTGGCGGGAAGGCAATACGAGCAGTACTTC
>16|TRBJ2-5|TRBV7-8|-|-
CASSYTTGHQQETQYF
TGTGCCAGCAGCTACACCACGGGACACCAACAAGAGACCCAGTACTTC
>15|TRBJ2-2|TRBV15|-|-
CATSREARRTGELFF
TGTGCCACCAGCAGGGAAGCTCGGCGGACCGGGGAGCTGTTTTTT
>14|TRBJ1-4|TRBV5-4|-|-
CASSLWQAREKLFF
TGTGCCAGCAGCTTATGGCAGGCGCGTGAAAAACTGTTTTTT
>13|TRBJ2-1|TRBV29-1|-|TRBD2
CSVGTSGVGEQFF
TGCAGCGTAGGGACTAGCGGGGTTGGGGAGCAGTTCTTC
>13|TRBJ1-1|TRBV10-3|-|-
CAISSAENTEAFF
TGTGCCATCAGTTCCGCGGAGAACACTGAAGCTTTCTTT
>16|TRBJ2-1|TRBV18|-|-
CASSPESRGTINEQFF
TGTGCCAGCTCACCCGAGAGTCGGGGAACTATCAATGAGCAGTTCTTC
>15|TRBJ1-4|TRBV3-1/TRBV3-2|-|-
CASSQSGSIAEKLFF
TGTGCCAGCAGCCAAAGTGGGAGTATAGCTGAAAAACTGTTTTTT
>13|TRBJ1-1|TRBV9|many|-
CASSWALNTEAFF
TGTGCCAGCAGCTGGGCGCTGAACACTGAAGCTTTCTTT
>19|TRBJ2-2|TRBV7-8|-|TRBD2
CASSLAGLAGGPVTGELFF
TGTGCCAGCAGCTTAGCAGGACTAGCGGGGGGGCCGGTCACCGGGGAGCTGTTTTTT
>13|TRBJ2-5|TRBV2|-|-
CASSEGRGETQYF
TGTGCCAGCAGTGAGGGCAGGGGAGAGACCCAGTACTTC
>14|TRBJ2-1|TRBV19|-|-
CASSITATYNEQFF
TGTGCCAGTAGTATTACAGCTACCTACAATGAGCAGTTCTTC
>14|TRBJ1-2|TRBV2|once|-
CASRHLQGRGGYTF
TGTGCCAGCAGGCACCTACAGGGTAGGGGTGGCTACACCTTC
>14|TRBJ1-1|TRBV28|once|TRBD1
CASSSPGGETEAFF
TGTGCCAGCAGTTCTCCAGGGGGCGAAACTGAAGCTTTCTTT
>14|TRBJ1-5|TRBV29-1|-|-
CSVARGTTNQPQHF
TGCAGCGTTGCTCGTGGGACAACAAATCAGCCCCAGCATTTT
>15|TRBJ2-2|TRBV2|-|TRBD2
CASSTLAGRPGELFF
TGTGCCAGCAGTACACTAGCGGGCAGACCCGGGGAGCTGTTTTTT
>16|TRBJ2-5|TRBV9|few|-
CASSVGVGDYQETQYF
TGTGCCAGCAGCGTAGGGGTTGGGGACTACCAAGAGACCCAGTACTTC
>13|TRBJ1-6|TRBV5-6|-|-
CASSLGQNSPLHF
TGTGCCAGCAGCTTGGGACAGAATTCACCCCTCCACTTT
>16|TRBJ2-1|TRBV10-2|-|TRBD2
CASSATDGGALDEQFF
TGCGCCAGCAGTGCCACGGACGGGGGGGCCTTGGATGAGCAGTTCTTC
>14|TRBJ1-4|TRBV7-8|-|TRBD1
CASRLKDRNEKLFF
TGTGCCAGCCGGCTTAAGGACAGGAATGAAAAACTGTTTTTT
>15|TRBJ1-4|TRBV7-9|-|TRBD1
CASSPHGTQGEKLFF
TGTGCCAGCAGCCCCCACGGGACACAGGGGGAAAAACTGTTTTTT
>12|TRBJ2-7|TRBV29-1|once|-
CSVLASTYEQYF
TGCAGCGTTTTAGCTAGCACCTACGAGCAGTACTTC
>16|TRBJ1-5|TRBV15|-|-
CATSRDIQRADQPQHF
TGTGCCACCAGCAGAGATATACAGCGGGCTGACCAGCCCCAGCATTTT
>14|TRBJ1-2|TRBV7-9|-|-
CASSPQVTNYGYTF
TGTGCCAGCAGCCCCCAGGTTACTAACTATGGCTACACCTTC
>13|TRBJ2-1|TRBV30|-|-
CASQDGRVNEQFF
TGTGCCTCCCAGGATGGCAGGGTGAATGAGCAGTTCTTC
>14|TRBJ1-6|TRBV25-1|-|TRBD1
CASQGERPNSPLHF
TGTGCCAGCCAGGGGGAACGACCTAATTCACCCCTCCACTTT
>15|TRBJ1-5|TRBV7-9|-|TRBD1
CASSLADRGNQPQHF
TGTGCCAGCAGCTTAGCTGACAGGGGGAATCAGCCCCAGCATTTT
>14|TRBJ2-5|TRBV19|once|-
CASSSELIQETQYF
TGTGCCAGTAGTTCCGAGCTTATTCAAGAGACCCAGTACTTC
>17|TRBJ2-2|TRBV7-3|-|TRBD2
CASSLTLAGTSLGELFF
TGTGCCAGCAGCTTAACGTTGGCTGGGACTAGTCTCGGGGAGCTGTTTTTT
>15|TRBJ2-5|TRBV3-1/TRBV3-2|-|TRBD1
CASSRGQGARETQYF
TGTGCCAGCAGCCGGGGACAGGGGGCACGGGAGACCCAGTACTTC
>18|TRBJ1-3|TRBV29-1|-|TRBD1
CSVEERTGRQMAGNTIYF
TGCAGCGTTGAAGAGAGGACAGGGAGGCAGATGGCTGGAAACACCATATATTTT
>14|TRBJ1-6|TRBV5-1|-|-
CASTPGQINSPLHF
TGCGCCAGCACCCCCGGACAGATTAATTCACCCCTCCACTTT